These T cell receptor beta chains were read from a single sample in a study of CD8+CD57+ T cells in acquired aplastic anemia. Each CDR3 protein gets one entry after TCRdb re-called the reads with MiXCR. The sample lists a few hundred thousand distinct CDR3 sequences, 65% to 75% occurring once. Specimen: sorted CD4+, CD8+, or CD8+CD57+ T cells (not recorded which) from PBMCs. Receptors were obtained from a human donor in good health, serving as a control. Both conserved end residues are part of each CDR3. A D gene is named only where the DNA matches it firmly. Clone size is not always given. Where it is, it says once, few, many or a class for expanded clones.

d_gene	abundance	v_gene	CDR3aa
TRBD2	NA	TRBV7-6	CASSLLGRASPLHIQYF
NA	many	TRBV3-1	CASSQRGIVTYGYTF
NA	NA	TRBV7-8	CASSLRPSRNTEQYF
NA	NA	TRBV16	CASGQSKLNYGYTF
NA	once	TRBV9	CASSVVGHLDTEALHF
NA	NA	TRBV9	CASSFRRERGTDTQYF
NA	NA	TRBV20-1	CSASQGGSTQETQYF
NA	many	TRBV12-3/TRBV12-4	CASSLWGSYGYTF
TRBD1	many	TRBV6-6	CASSKGQGGEKLFF
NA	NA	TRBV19	CASSIQSSDTQYF
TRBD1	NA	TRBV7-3	CASSLDRGLFIKAKNIQYF
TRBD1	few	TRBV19	CASTRAGGSNYGYTF
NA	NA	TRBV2	CASSDPWVTGAYEQYF
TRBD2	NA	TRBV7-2	CASSSGTSGCKQYF
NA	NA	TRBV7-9	CASSFHLNSPLHF
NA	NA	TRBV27	CAGSFTKYFSSYNEQFF
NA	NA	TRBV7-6	CTSSPMRETDTQNLFF
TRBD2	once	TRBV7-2	CASSLGAGGSNEQFF
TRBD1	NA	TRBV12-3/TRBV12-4	CASTQGTDNSPLHF
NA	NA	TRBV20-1	CSAEKREAGYTF
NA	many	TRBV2	CASRAGIGRGNYGYTF
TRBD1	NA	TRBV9	CASSEGGTGVNTEAFF
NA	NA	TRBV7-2	CAGSQGPGAGYEQYF
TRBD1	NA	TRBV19	CASSEWDRGLPYEEFF
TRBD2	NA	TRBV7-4	CASSLGLAGMLDTQYF
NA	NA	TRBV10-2	CASRESGTPSSHEQYF
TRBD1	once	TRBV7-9	CASSLEGGTAGYPF
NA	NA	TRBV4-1	CACGVLGNCGYTF